A single TCR beta chain is shown here with its context. Its target is unknown. This entry is derived from a study of human T cells and chemical hapten exposure. About the study: For sensitization, 2% DPC was applied to a 2 cm by 2 cm patch of upper inner arm skin. Patches with 0.01% DPC went on the upper back, and the tests were read at 6 days. Regarding the study as a whole: Donors' alopecia may make their immune response differ from healthy people's.

Per the authors' pipeline: With a range of about 23,224 to 690,600, the median per sample was around 96,000 TCRs. TCRdb reprocessed the RACE reads with MiXCR, giving one entry per CDR3 protein. TCRdb, not the authors, supplied the V and J calls. The sample lists 150,000 to 200,000 distinct CDR3 sequences, roughly 26% occurring once. Trimming took 4 bases from V and 7 from J, leaving 19 bases between them. The CDR3 has 16 amino acids. The germline V gene has CDR1 SEHNR and CDR2 FQNEAQ (reference sequence). The sample's time point: patch test 3, about 24 weeks after DPC sensitization. Treatment here: therapeutic diphenylcyclopropenone sensitization with weekly scalp DPC.

The clonotype originates from a woman between 18 and 29 years old with alopecia areata. Some clones in this sample may be carry-over from other donors' samples. This rearrangement joins TRBV7-9 to TRBJ1-4; the D is unclear. The sequenced sample was whole blood, obtained in connection with sensitization to the hapten diphenylcyclopropenone (DPC). CDR3: CASSSSLGMLGEKLFF. Here the CDR3 DNA reads TGTGCCAGCAGCTCGTCTCTGGGCATGTTGGGTGAAAAACTGTTTTTT. Combining the CDR3 with reference TRBV7-9 and TRBJ1-4 gives the whole variable domain DTGVSQNPRHKITKRGQNVTFRCDPISEHNRLYWYRQTLGQGPEFLTYFQNEAQLEKSRLLSDRFSAERPKGSFSTLEIQRTEQGDSAMYLCASSSSLGMLGEKLFFGSGTQLSVL.